This T cell receptor beta chain was found in a study of OX40 agonist ivuxolimab in advanced cancers. With regard to the full study: Ivuxolimab, which targeted the costimulatory receptor OX40 (CD134), was an agonistic, fully human IgG2 monoclonal antibody. Prior anti-PD-1, anti-PD-L1 or anti-CTLA-4 therapy was permitted, and about two fifths of dose-escalation patients had received checkpoint inhibitors. A male proportion of nearly 85% and a mean age of approximately 55 years, ranging from about 20 to 79, were recorded for the dose-escalation cohort. Partial responses were achieved by three dose-escalation patients, of whom one had hepatocellular carcinoma and two had cutaneous melanoma. Of the roughly 52 patients in dose escalation, around 19 had hepatocellular carcinoma, about 15 had melanoma, 9 had renal cell carcinoma and 9 had head and neck cancer. Peripheral TCRbeta sequencing was intended to test whether TCR sequence diversity was altered and clonal T-cell expansion was caused by ivuxolimab. The paper covers the monotherapy dose-escalation part of the phase I ivuxolimab trial, which included N of about 50 patients. Intravenous ivuxolimab was administered to patients every 2 weeks at six dose levels: 0.01, 0.1, 0.3, 1.5, 3 and 10 mg/kg. Here is what the overall study found, with its caveats: Which antigens the clonally expanded peripheral T cells were specific for was not determined. Low levels of normalized T-cell clonal expansion were also shown by some nonresponding patients. On average, CD8+ T cells showed more expanded clones than CD4+ T cells after ivuxolimab. At doses of 0.1 to 3.0 mg/kg, clonal expansion of both CD4+ and CD8+ blood T cells was observed from baseline to week 6. In the 0.1-3.0 mg/kg groups, partial responders were among the patients with the lowest normalized peripheral clonal expansion, particularly in CD8+ T cells.

The cysteine opens and the phenylalanine closes a CDR3 of 19 amino acids. Of the read, only the CDR3 DNA is kept; its 57 bases are in frame from base 1. Patients with autoimmune disease history or receiving systemic immunosuppression were excluded from the trial. Peripheral blood for TCR sequencing was collected from all dose cohorts at baseline, on cycle 4 day 1, and on cycle 7 day 1. Samples came from an open-label, multicenter, first-in-human phase I dose-escalation trial of ivuxolimab. Adults with locally advanced or metastatic head and neck squamous cell, hepatocellular, melanoma or renal cell carcinoma were enrolled in the trial. Before TCR sequencing, CD4+ and CD8+ T cells were separately sorted from peripheral blood. The count of this clone is one. Its target antigen remains unknown. No much larger clonotype is one base removed from it; base qualities were not supplied. Genomic DNA was extracted from sorted cells for sequencing of the TCRbeta CDR3 region. The immunoSEQ Assay was used for sequencing of TCRbeta CDR3 regions. As stored in TCRdb, this immuneACCESS dataset retains in-frame rearrangements with V and J assigned. A fraction of the clones does not appear; measured against another copy, unresolved V genes explain less than half of the discrepancy, and the remainder lacks a known reason. This sample gives roughly 48,000 clones in total; 83% of them show up just once. The ten largest clones capture more than 0.9% of the sample.

The chain employs TRBV21-1 and TRBJ2-2; the D call TRBD2 from the table was never checked on the DNA. TRBV21-1 is flagged as a pseudogene. Source: CD4+ or CD8+ T cells sorted from blood, taken in a trial of the OX40 agonist ivuxolimab. The sequence derives from an adult with an advanced solid tumor such as melanoma, head and neck, liver or kidney cancer. In nucleotide form, the sequence is TGTGCCAGCAGCCTACCACCTCAGCGGAGTTGTGGGTACACCGGGGAGCTGTTTTTT. It specifies CASSLPPQRSCGYTGELFF.